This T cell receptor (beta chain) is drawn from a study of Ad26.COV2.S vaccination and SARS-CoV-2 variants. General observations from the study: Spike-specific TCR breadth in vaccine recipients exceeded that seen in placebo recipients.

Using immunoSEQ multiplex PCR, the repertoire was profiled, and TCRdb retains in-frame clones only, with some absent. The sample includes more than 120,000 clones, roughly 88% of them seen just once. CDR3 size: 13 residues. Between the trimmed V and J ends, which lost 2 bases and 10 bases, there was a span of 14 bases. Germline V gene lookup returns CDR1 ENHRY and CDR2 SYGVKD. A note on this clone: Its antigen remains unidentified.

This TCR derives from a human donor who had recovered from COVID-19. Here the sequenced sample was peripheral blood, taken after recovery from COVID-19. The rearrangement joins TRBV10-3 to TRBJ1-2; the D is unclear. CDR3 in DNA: TGTGCCATCAGTGAGGGGCAGCCTTTAGTCTACACCTTC. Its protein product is CAISEGQPLVYTF.